Below, 22 T cell receptor beta chains from the same sample are listed, as sequenced in a study of T cells after somatic rescue of genetic block. The protocol was immunoSEQ multiplex PCR, while the TCRdb copy is restricted to in-frame clones and leaves out a portion. The repertoire holds 12,000 or so clones, more than 65% seen once, with about 20% in the top ten. The sample consisted of peripheral blood mononuclear cells (PBMCs). The receptor source for this set is a boy younger than 18.

The CDR3 spells CASSPDDIMNTEAFF. The DNA for the CDR3 is TGTGCCAGCAGTCCCGATGATATCATGAACACTGAAGCTTTCTTT. The chain is built from TRBV6-6 and TRBJ1-1; D is undetermined. The CDR3 is 15 residues long. The germline V gene encodes CDR1 MNHNY and CDR2 SVGAGI (reference sequence). V lost 5 bases and J lost 0, with 13 bases in between.

The CDR3 sequence is CAWSETLGTGAYEQYF. CDR3 in DNA: TGTGCCTGGAGTGAAACCTTGGGGACAGGAGCCTACGAGCAGTACTTC. This chain joins TRBV30 and TRBJ2-7; 8 nucleotides line up with TRBD1. This CDR3 spans 16 amino acids. J gave up 2 bases and V 1 base, and 10 bases lay outside the gene matches. Germline V gene sequence: CDR1 GTSNPN, CDR2 SVGIG (reference sequence).

The chain carries TRBV18 and TRBJ1-5; D ambiguous. The CDR3 length is 14 residues. Germline V gene lookup returns CDR1 KGHSH and CDR2 LQKENI. Deletions cut 3 bases from V and 1 base from J, with 7 bases between. The CDR3 reads CASSPRVSNQPQHF. CDR3 sequence (DNA): TGTGCCAGCTCACCGAGGGTGAGCAATCAGCCCCAGCATTTT. The full variable domain, completed using reference TRBV18 and TRBJ1-5, is NAGVMQNPRHLVRRRGQEARLRCSPMKGHSHVYWYRQLPEEGLKFMVYLQKENIIDESGMPKERFSAEFPKEGPSILRIQQVVRGDSAAYFCASSPRVSNQPQHFGDGTRLSIL.

The chain recombines TRBV5-5 with TRBJ2-1; D gene unclear. The V end was cut by 1 base, the J end by 0 bases, with 5 bases between. CDR3 length: 14 residues. Germline CDR1 is SGHKS and CDR2 is YYEKEE (reference sequence). This CDR3 is CASSLLSSYNEQFF. The CDR3 region has the DNA TGTGCCAGCAGCTTGCTGAGCTCCTACAATGAGCAGTTCTTC.

This clone turned up a few times. The V and J genes are TRBV27 and TRBJ2-3; D ambiguous. CDR1 and CDR2 (germline): MNHEY, SMNVEV (reference sequence). V was pared by 7 bases and J by 8 bases, with 19 bases between. The CDR3 consists of 14 residues. CDR3 protein: CASTALPVRGTQYF. The DNA for the CDR3 is TGTGCCAGCACAGCGCTCCCCGTGAGAGGTACGCAGTATTTT.

The rearrangement joins TRBV28 to TRBJ2-1; D is undetermined. The V gene lost 6 bases and the J gene lost 12 bases, with 18 bases spanning the gap. The CDR3 covers 13 residues. Germline CDR1 MDHEN, CDR2 SYDVKM. The CDR3 region has the DNA TGTGCCAGCAGCCTGGAAGGCCCCGAAGTGCAGTTCTTC. Amino acid sequence: CASSLEGPEVQFF.

The rearrangement joins TRBV5-8 to TRBJ2-5, with D unresolved. The CDR3 length is 13 residues. Trimming stripped 2 bases from V and 12 bases from J, with 17 bases between. The germline CDR1 and CDR2 sequences are SGHTS and YDEGEE. For the CDR3, the DNA is TGTGCCAGCAGCTTTTCTTCACTGGGCTCCGAGTACTTC. Translation: CASSFSSLGSEYF.

J is TRBJ1-2 and V is TRBV5-1, with 7 bases fitting TRBD1. Germline lookup yields CDR1 SGHRS and CDR2 YFSETQ. Germline trimming cut 0 bases from V and 4 bases from J; bases unmatched to any gene: 6. This CDR3 comprises 15 residues. This CDR3 reads CASSLGDSGTYGYTF. CDR3 bases: TGCGCCAGCAGCTTGGGGGACAGTGGGACCTATGGCTACACCTTC.

The V gene is TRBV18, the J gene TRBJ2-1, with D perhaps matching TRBD2 (6 bases). The V end was cut by 6 bases, the J end by 6 bases, with 9 bases between. This CDR3 comprises 12 residues. Germline CDR1 is KGHSH and CDR2 is LQKENI. The CDR3 protein is CASSSAGNEQFF. The CDR3 DNA reads TGTGCCAGCTCTTCAGCGGGCAATGAGCAGTTCTTC.

The chain has TRBV5-1 and TRBJ2-6; TRBD1 matches at 11 bases. The CDR3 is 18 residues long. With V trimmed by 1 base and J by 0 bases, 3 bases remained unmatched. From germline, CDR1 is SGHRS and CDR2 YFSETQ. CDR3 residues: CASSLWGTGGSGANVLTF. The CDR3, as DNA: TGCGCCAGCAGCTTGTGGGGGACAGGGGGCTCTGGGGCCAACGTCCTGACTTTC. Drawing the rest from reference TRBV5-1 and TRBJ2-6, the complete variable domain is KAGVTQTPRYLIKTRGQQVTLSCSPISGHRSVSWYQQTPGQGLQFLFEYFSETQRNKGNFPGRFSGRQFSNSRSEMNVSTLELGDSALYLCASSLWGTGGSGANVLTFGAGSRLTVL.

The chain uses TRBV18 and TRBJ1-3; D remains unclear. V was pared by 9 bases and J by 1 base, with 7 bases between. Germline-derived CDR1 and CDR2 are KGHSH and LQKENI. The CDR3 contains 12 residues. The DNA for the CDR3 is TGTGCCAGTCCCAAATCTGGAAACACCATATATTTT. Residues: CASPKSGNTIYF.

This clone was counted only a few times. The chain combines TRBV2 with TRBJ1-2; TRBD1 agrees at 9 bases. Germline loops: CDR1 SNHLY, CDR2 FYNNEI. The CDR3 has 18 amino acids. The ends lost 6 bases at V and 4 bases at J; junction bases unmatched: 18. The CDR3 DNA follows: TGTGCCAGCAGCCACTATCCGGGACAGGGAACCCAACTCTATGGCTACACCTTC. Translated: CASSHYPGQGTQLYGYTF. Full variable domain (outside the CDR3, taken from reference TRBV2 and TRBJ1-2): EPEVTQTPSHQVTQMGQEVILRCVPISNHLYFYWYRQILGQKVEFLVSFYNNEISEKSEIFDDQFSVERPDGSNFTLKIRSTKLEDSAMYFCASSHYPGQGTQLYGYTFGSGTRLTVV.

This chain joins TRBV27 and TRBJ2-7; 10 bases agree with TRBD1. The J segment lost 5 bases and the V segment lost 5 bases, leaving 3 bases of the junction unmatched. This CDR3 contains 13 residues. Germline V gene data show CDR1 as MNHEY and CDR2 as SMNVEV (reference sequence). CDR3 in amino acids: CASSLTGGHEQYF. The CDR3 DNA reads as TGTGCCAGCAGTCTGACAGGGGGCCACGAGCAGTACTTC.

The chain links TRBV9 to TRBJ1-1; D possibly corresponds to TRBD1 (6 bases). CDR3 size: 15 residues. Per germline, CDR1 SGDLS and CDR2 YYNGEE. V was shortened by 1 base and J by 1 base, with 11 bases between the two germline ends. The CDR3 sequence is CASSVSGTRNTEAFF. CDR3 DNA sequence: TGTGCCAGCAGCGTATCCGGGACACGGAACACTGAAGCTTTCTTT.

The table lists this clone with a few counts. The CDR3 loop is CASSETGGHTEAFF. CDR3 DNA sequence: TGTGCCAGCAGTGAAACAGGGGGCCACACTGAAGCTTTCTTT. The chain combines TRBV25-1 with TRBJ1-1; 9 nucleotides agree with TRBD1. There are 14 residues in the CDR3. Per the germline V gene, CDR1 is MGHDK and CDR2 is SYGVNS. The trim removed 2 bases at V and 3 bases at J, leaving 1 base unmatched. Full variable domain (rest looked up from reference TRBV25-1 and TRBJ1-1): EADIYQTPRYLVIGTGKKITLECSQTMGHDKMYWYQQDPGMELHLIHYSYGVNSTEKGDLSSESTVSRIRTEHFPLTLESARPSHTSQYLCASSETGGHTEAFFGQGTRLTVV.

The chain recombines TRBV6-5 with TRBJ2-1; D possibly corresponds to TRBD2 (5 bases). Germline CDR1 reads MNHEY; CDR2 reads SVGAGI. V lost 4 bases and J 9 bases, leaving 13 bases between the germline ends. The CDR3 extends over 13 amino acids. CDR3 DNA sequence: TGTGCCAGCAGTTTTAAACTAGGCCGTGAGCAGTTCTTC. Amino acid sequence: CASSFKLGREQFF.

Only a few counts were recorded for this clone. V usage is TRBV5-6 and J usage is TRBJ1-2, with D unclear. The CDR3 extends over 11 amino acids. CDR1 and CDR2 from the germline V gene are SGHDT and YYEEEE. V shed 3 bases and J shed 7 bases, with 7 bases lying between them. The CDR3 here is CASSSVGGYTF. CDR3 nucleotides: TGTGCCAGCAGCTCGGTGGGTGGCTACACCTTC.

The chain uses TRBV6-6 and TRBJ2-7; D gene uncertain. Looked up from germline, CDR1 is MNHNY and CDR2 is SVGAGI (reference sequence). This CDR3 region has 12 residues. V gave up 2 bases and J gave up 0 bases, with 2 bases separating them. The CDR3 region is CASSYHSYEQYF. Here the CDR3 DNA reads TGTGCCAGCAGTTACCACTCCTACGAGCAGTACTTC.

The chain recombines TRBV30 with TRBJ1-5; D is undetermined. The CDR3 runs 13 residues. Germline V gene lookup returns CDR1 GTSNPN and CDR2 SVGIG (reference sequence). The V end lost 1 base, the J end lost 1 base, and 5 bases lay between the germline ends. The CDR3 region is CAWSGDSNQPQHF. CDR3 in DNA: TGTGCCTGGAGTGGAGACAGCAATCAGCCCCAGCATTTT.

The rearrangement uses TRBV30 and TRBJ2-7; D might be TRBD1 (5 bases). Germline loops: CDR1 GTSNPN, CDR2 SVGIG (reference sequence). The germline V and J ends were trimmed by 5 bases and 3 bases, with 11 bases remaining between them. The CDR3 is made up of 12 amino acids. The CDR3 loop is CAWGHPLYEQYF. In DNA, the CDR3 is TGTGCCTGGGGACATCCTCTCTACGAGCAGTACTTC.

The chain has TRBV7-2 and TRBJ2-4, with 7 nucleotides matching TRBD1. This CDR3 is 15 amino acids long. The ends lost 6 bases at V and 4 bases at J; junction bases unmatched: 9. Germline V lookup: CDR1 SGHTA, CDR2 FQGNSA. CDR3 sequence: CASRDGTGVKNIQYF. Written as DNA, the CDR3 is TGTGCCAGCAGAGACGGCACAGGGGTAAAAAACATTCAGTACTTC.

This clone occurred a few times. V usage is TRBV10-3 and J usage is TRBJ2-7, with 11 bases aligning to TRBD1. The ends lost 4 bases at V and 2 bases at J; junction bases unmatched: 4. Germline V CDR1 and CDR2: ENHRY, SYGVKD. This CDR3 comprises 15 residues. CDR3 nucleotides: TGTGCCATCAGTGCGGACAGGGGGCAAACCTACGAGCAGTACTTC. Protein product: CAISADRGQTYEQYF.